The T cell receptor beta chain under discussion was sequenced for a study of blood T cell repertoires in COVID-19. Per the original methods: Nucleated cell counts were estimated from reference gene primer amplification. Only in-frame clones appear in the TCRdb table, and some are missing; sequencing was by immunoSEQ multiplex PCR. V, J and clone size are taken as reported in that table, and D and trimming were inferred from the DNA itself. The repertoire consists of 300,000 or so clones, with 85% to 90% occurring once and the leading ten covering roughly 10%. Sequencing was carried out using PBMCs or T cells enriched from blood (not recorded which). This TCR derives from a woman aged 18-29 years who had recovered from COVID-19.

CDR3 sequence (DNA): TGTGCCAGCAGTCCACTCTATGACACCTCGAACACCGGGGAGCTGTTTTTT. This translates into CASSPLYDTSNTGELFF. The chain carries TRBV6-6 and TRBJ2-2; D gene unclear. The CDR3 consists of 17 residues. V was shortened by 5 bases and J by 0 bases, with 16 bases between the two germline ends. CDR1 and CDR2 from the germline V gene are MNHNY and SVGAGI (reference sequence).